These 26 T cell receptor beta chains share one sample of origin, sequenced in a study of memory CD4+ T cells and cytomegalovirus serostatus. Produced via immunoSEQ multiplex PCR; TCRdb's table is partial and in-frame only. The table shows 50,000 to 60,000 clones, with about 80% occurring only once. Single viable CD3+CD4+CD8-CD45RO+ cells were sorted as the memory CD4+ T cells. Input material: memory CD4+ T cells from blood. The source of these receptors is an adult in good health and CMV-seropositive.

This rearrangement joins TRBV19 to TRBJ1-2, with 10 bases identical to TRBD1. After removal of 2 bases from V and 0 bases from J, the junction contained 6 bases not matched to a gene. The CDR3 is 17 amino acids. The germline CDR1 and CDR2 sequences are LNHDA and SQIVND (reference sequence). The CDR3: CASSITTGGRSNYGYTF. In DNA form, the CDR3 reads TGTGCCAGTAGTATAACGACAGGGGGCCGATCTAACTATGGCTACACCTTC.

The chain combines TRBV19 with TRBJ2-1; the match to TRBD2 covers 13 bases. Per the germline V gene, CDR1 is LNHDA and CDR2 is SQIVND (reference sequence). Germline trimming cut 7 bases from V and 6 bases from J; bases unmatched to any gene: 6. The CDR3 extends over 15 amino acids. CDR3 residues: CASTGRTSGSNEQFF. CDR3 DNA: TGTGCCAGTACGGGTCGGACTAGCGGGAGCAATGAGCAGTTCTTC.

V usage is TRBV4-1 and J usage is TRBJ2-2; TRBD1 is a possible D gene (6 bases). V lost 4 bases, J lost 4 bases, and 13 bases lay in between. This CDR3 is built from 15 residues. The germline V gene encodes CDR1 MGHRA and CDR2 YSYEKL. CDR3 nucleotides: TGCGCCAGCAGCCCTGCAGGGGCGGGCACCGGGGAGCTGTTTTTT. This sequence encodes CASSPAGAGTGELFF.

V and J are TRBV9 and TRBJ2-1, with 14 bases matching TRBD2. Trimming removed 3 bases from V and 10 bases from J; junction bases left unmatched: 9. This CDR3 has 16 residues. Germline V gene sequence: CDR1 SGDLS, CDR2 YYNGEE. CDR3 bases: TGTGCCAGCAGCGCCCCGACTAGCGGGAGGGTTACGGAGCAGTTCTTC. Protein sequence: CASSAPTSGRVTEQFF.

The chain couples TRBV6-5 to TRBJ1-1; 8 nucleotides agree with TRBD1. V lost 2 bases and J lost 1; bases outside the gene matches: 3. The CDR3 runs to 15 residues. Per the germline V gene, CDR1 is MNHEY and CDR2 is SVGAGI. CDR3 loop: CASSYLGQGNTEAFF. CDR3 coding DNA: TGTGCCAGCAGTTACCTCGGACAGGGGAACACTGAAGCTTTCTTT.

V gene TRBV5-6 combines with J gene TRBJ1-6; no clear D gene. Trimming removed 3 bases at V and 7 bases at J, with 23 bases between. Germline V CDR1 and CDR2: SGHDT, YYEEEE. This CDR3 is 18 amino acids long. DNA of the CDR3: TGTGCCAGCAGCTCACTTATAATGGACGCATACTTCAATTCACCCCTCCACTTT. Protein sequence: CASSSLIMDAYFNSPLHF.

This clone was counted a single time. The V gene is TRBV7-9, the J gene TRBJ2-1; D is possibly TRBD1 (6 bases). This CDR3 has 13 residues. Deletions cut 5 bases from V and 13 bases from J, with 18 bases between. Germline V gives CDR1 SEHNR, CDR2 FQNEAQ (reference sequence). The CDR3 sequence: CASSLNQGRNQFF. CDR3 in DNA: TGTGCCAGCAGCCTCAACCAGGGGAGAAACCAGTTCTTC.

The chain couples TRBV5-4 to TRBJ2-2; 14 positions agree with TRBD2. Germline lookup yields CDR1 SGHNT and CDR2 YYREEE (reference sequence). There are 16 residues in the CDR3. After removal of 4 bases from V and 3 bases from J, the junction contained 2 bases not matched to a gene. The DNA for the CDR3 is TGTGCCAGCAGCCTGGGACTAGCGGGAGACACCGGGGAGCTGTTTTTT. This codes for CASSLGLAGDTGELFF.

J is TRBJ2-2 and V is TRBV5-1; 7 nucleotides agree with TRBD1. The germline CDR1 and CDR2 sequences are SGHRS and YFSETQ. V was clipped by 0 bases and J by 0 bases; unmatched bases: 5. CDR3 length equals 17 residues. The CDR3 loop reads CASSLAGQGANTGELFF. For the CDR3, the DNA is TGCGCCAGCAGCTTGGCCGGTCAGGGGGCGAACACCGGGGAGCTGTTTTTT.

This clone was recorded once. The chain is built from TRBV5-1 and TRBJ2-7; maybe TRBD1 (6 bases). V dropped 0 bases and J dropped 2 bases, with 12 bases sitting between them. CDR1 SGHRS and CDR2 YFSETQ come from the germline V gene. The CDR3 is made up of 15 amino acids. CDR3: CASSLGGQGTYEQYF. Written as DNA, the CDR3 is TGCGCCAGCAGCTTGGGGGGGCAGGGGACCTACGAGCAGTACTTC.

This chain connects TRBV7-6 to TRBJ1-1, with a weak D call TRBD1 (5 bases). V was shortened by 5 bases and J by 1 base, with 11 bases between the two germline ends. CDR3 length: 14 residues. Per germline, CDR1 SGHVS and CDR2 FNYEAQ. For the CDR3, the DNA is TGTGCCAGCAGCCCCAGGGATACGAACACTGAAGCTTTCTTT. Protein product: CASSPRDTNTEAFF.

The chain joins TRBV29-1 to TRBJ1-1; maybe TRBD1 (6 bases). The CDR3 extends over 14 amino acids. In germline, CDR1 is SQVTM, CDR2 ANQGSEA. The V gene lost 4 bases and the J gene lost 4 bases, with 16 bases spanning the gap. The CDR3 region is CSVGSGGGSTEAFF. Here the CDR3 DNA reads TGCAGCGTTGGGTCGGGGGGCGGGAGCACTGAAGCTTTCTTT.

In DNA form, the CDR3 reads TGTGCCAGCAGCCTACAGGAGAACTATGGCTACACCTTC. As protein: CASSLQENYGYTF. This sequence joins TRBV11-1 and TRBJ1-2, with D tentatively TRBD1 (5 bases). The ends were cut back, 5 bases at V and 2 bases at J, with 9 bases in the middle. Germline V CDR1 and CDR2: SGHAT, FQDESV (reference sequence). This CDR3 has 13 residues.

The gene calls are TRBV6-4 and TRBJ2-7; TRBD2 agrees at 11 bases. With 4 bases clipped from V and 2 bases from J, the junction kept 4 bases outside the gene matches. CDR3 size: 15 residues. CDR1 is MRHNA, CDR2 SNTAGT, per germline. The CDR3 loop is CASSVSSGGPYEQYF. For the CDR3, the DNA is TGTGCCAGCAGTGTCTCTAGCGGGGGGCCCTACGAGCAGTACTTC.

CDR3: CASSSSDRGDYGYTF. The CDR3 DNA is TGTGCCAGCAGCTCCTCGGACAGGGGGGACTATGGCTACACCTTC. The rearrangement uses TRBV7-3 and TRBJ1-2; TRBD1 agrees at 10 bases. CDR1 and CDR2 from the germline V gene are SGHTA and FQGTGA. The CDR3 extends over 15 amino acids. J gave up 3 bases and V 4 bases, and 5 bases lay outside the gene matches.

This clone was observed a handful of times. J is TRBJ2-3 and V is TRBV19; D is possibly TRBD1 (6 bases). Trimming took 4 bases from V and 0 from J, leaving 17 bases between them. The CDR3 runs 17 residues. Germline V gene sequence: CDR1 LNHDA, CDR2 SQIVND (reference sequence). The CDR3 sequence is CASSTTGTPKSTDTQYF. In DNA, the CDR3 is TGTGCCAGTAGTACCACCGGGACACCGAAGAGCACAGATACGCAGTATTTT.

As DNA, the CDR3 is TGCGCCAGCAGCCAATCACAGGGGGGCTATGGCTACACCTTC. Its protein is CASSQSQGGYGYTF. The J gene is TRBJ1-2, the V gene TRBV4-3; 8 positions match TRBD1. This CDR3 comprises 14 residues. V was clipped by 2 bases and J by 4 bases; unmatched bases: 3. Germline assignment: CDR1 LGHNA and CDR2 YSLEER.

The chain recombines TRBV10-3 with TRBJ2-1, with D possibly being TRBD1 (5 bases). CDR3 size: 14 residues. The V end was cut by 0 bases, the J end by 8 bases, with 11 bases between. Germline CDR1 ENHRY, CDR2 SYGVKD. The CDR3 loop reads CAISESPRGDEQFF. CDR3 DNA sequence: TGTGCCATCAGTGAGTCGCCTAGGGGCGATGAGCAGTTCTTC.

V is TRBV19 and J is TRBJ1-5, with D perhaps matching TRBD1 (6 bases). The CDR3 loop spans 16 amino acids. The ends were cut back, 3 bases at V and 1 base at J, with 13 bases in the middle. Germline CDR1 and CDR2: LNHDA and SQIVND (reference sequence). The CDR3, as DNA: TGTGCCAGTAGTATCGCGGGGGCAGGGAGCAATCAGCCCCAGCATTTT. Translated: CASSIAGAGSNQPQHF. The entire variable domain, with the rest obtained from reference TRBV19 and TRBJ1-5, is as follows: DGGITQSPKYLFRKEGQNVTLSCEQNLNHDAMYWYRQDPGQGLRLIYYSQIVNDFQKGDIAEGYSVSREKKESFPLTVTSAQKNPTAFYLCASSIAGAGSNQPQHFGDGTRLSIL.

The chain is built from TRBV4-2 and TRBJ2-3; a possible D gene is TRBD1 (6 bases). The CDR3 length is 15 residues. V was pared by 0 bases and J by 4 bases, with 11 bases between. Germline V CDR1 and CDR2: LGHNA, YNFKEQ. The CDR3 loop reads CASSQEGAVADTQYF. CDR3 in DNA: TGTGCCAGCAGCCAAGAGGGGGCCGTGGCAGATACGCAGTATTTT.

This clone was picked up one time. The chain recombines TRBV28 with TRBJ1-2, with 8 bases identical to TRBD1. CDR1 and CDR2 from the germline V gene are MDHEN and SYDVKM. V shed 6 bases and J 1 base; nucleotides not matched to a gene: 4. The CDR3 is 14 residues long. The CDR3 nucleotides read TGTGCCAGCAGGACAGGGGTGGATAACTATGGCTACACCTTC. It is translated as CASRTGVDNYGYTF.

Details on this clone: The junction shows a germline mismatch at one end, possibly a read error. The V call is TRBV5-1, the J call TRBJ1-4, with TRBD1 matching over 9 bases. The CDR3 consists of 13 residues. Germline CDR1 reads SGHRS; CDR2 reads YFSETQ. The CDR3 region has the DNA TGCGCCAGCGGAATGGGACAGGGATCCGAGCGGGTTTTT. As protein: CASGMGQGSERVF.

There are a few counts of this clone. V gene TRBV29-1 combines with J gene TRBJ2-4, with a tentative D call TRBD2 (5 bases). This CDR3 comprises 14 residues. Trimming pared 7 bases from V and 0 bases from J, leaving 13 bases between. CDR1 is SQVTM and CDR2 is ANQGSEA in the germline V gene. CDR3 in amino acids: CSARVALAKNIQYF. As DNA, the CDR3 is TGCAGCGCGAGGGTGGCACTAGCCAAAAACATTCAGTACTTC. Drawing the rest from reference TRBV29-1 and TRBJ2-4, the complete variable domain is SAVISQKPSRDICQRGTSLTIQCQVDSQVTMMFWYRQQPGQSLTLIATANQGSEATYESGFVIDKFPISRPNLTFSTLTVSNMSPEDSSIYLCSARVALAKNIQYFGAGTRLSVL.

The genes are TRBV5-5 and TRBJ2-7; tentatively, D is TRBD2 (6 bases). Germline V lookup: CDR1 SGHKS, CDR2 YYEKEE (reference sequence). Between the trimmed V and J ends, which lost 0 bases and 2 bases, there was a span of 12 bases. The CDR3 is made up of 15 amino acids. The CDR3 loop is CASSLGGGVPYEQYF. The DNA for the CDR3 is TGTGCCAGCAGCTTGGGCGGCGGGGTCCCCTACGAGCAGTACTTC.

The CDR3 region is CASSPPGQGAGEAFF. The CDR3 region has the DNA TGTGCCAGCTCACCACCCGGTCAAGGGGCCGGTGAAGCTTTCTTT. The gene calls are TRBV18 and TRBJ1-1, with D possibly matching TRBD1 (5 bases). CDR3 length equals 15 residues. Trimming removed 0 bases at V and 7 bases at J, with 15 bases between. Per the germline V gene, CDR1 is KGHSH and CDR2 is LQKENI. The full variable domain, completed using reference TRBV18 and TRBJ1-1, is NAGVMQNPRHLVRRRGQEARLRCSPMKGHSHVYWYRQLPEEGLKFMVYLQKENIIDESGMPKERFSAEFPKEGPSILRIQQVVRGDSAAYFCASSPPGQGAGEAFFGQGTRLTVV.

The chain carries TRBV5-6 and TRBJ2-3; D call uncertain. This CDR3 comprises 13 residues. V was trimmed by 0 bases and J by 4 bases, leaving 6 bases between them. Per the germline V gene, CDR1 is SGHDT and CDR2 is YYEEEE. The CDR3 DNA sequence: TGTGCCAGCAGCTTGGTGAGCGCAGATACGCAGTATTTT. Translating gives CASSLVSADTQYF.